This T cell receptor (beta chain) is drawn from a study of blood T cell repertoires in COVID-19. Background on the study: The study drew acute and convalescent COVID-19 samples from the United States, Italy and Spain. From T cells, B-cell-depleted T cells, or PBMCs came the material, which was cDNA or gDNA.

Original data processing: Reference gene primer amplification yielded estimated nucleated cell counts. The assay was immunoSEQ multiplex PCR, and TCRdb's table has in-frame clones only and misses some. V and J calls and clone size are given by that table; D and trimming were obtained from the DNA. The sample shows 110,000 to 150,000 clones, roughly 80% of them seen only once. The CDR3 loop spans 12 amino acids. V was shortened by 3 bases and J by 2 bases, with 4 bases between the two germline ends. Germline V gene data show CDR1 as KGHSH and CDR2 as LQKENI. Sequencing was performed on peripheral blood. This receptor was identified in a middle-aged man with active or convalescent COVID-19. The chain employs TRBV18 and TRBJ2-5; D call uncertain. CDR3 nucleotides: TGTGCCAGCTCACCTCAACAAGAGACCCAGTACTTC. This codes for CASSPQQETQYF.